The rows below give T cell receptor beta chains drawn from one sample of a study of T cell responses to AZD1222 COVID-19 vaccine. The assay was immunoSEQ multiplex PCR, and TCRdb's table has in-frame clones only and misses some. This table has 150,000 or so clones, about 88% appearing once. Specimen: peripheral blood, collected on day 0 of AZD1222 vaccination. The receptors derive from an adult in good health. Both conserved end residues are part of each CDR3. The order of the fields is J gene, clone size, D gene, V gene, CDR3 protein, CDR3 DNA. The D gene is left open where the match is weak. Clone size appears in some rows only: once, few, many, or a class for an expanded clone.

J gene: TRBJ2-2
clone size: .
D gene: .
V gene: TRBV27
CDR3 protein: CASQSAGPGTGELFF
CDR3 DNA: TGTGCCAGCCAAAGTGCGGGGCCGGGCACCGGGGAGCTGTTTTTT

J gene: TRBJ1-2
clone size: once
D gene: .
V gene: TRBV6-5
CDR3 protein: CASSYLRGDSYGYTF
CDR3 DNA: TGTGCCAGCAGTTACCTAAGGGGGGACTCGTATGGCTACACCTTC

J gene: TRBJ2-3
clone size: .
D gene: TRBD2
V gene: TRBV19
CDR3 protein: CASSIGASGTRDTQYF
CDR3 DNA: TGTGCCAGTAGTATCGGCGCTAGCGGGACCCGAGATACGCAGTATTTT

J gene: TRBJ1-5
clone size: .
D gene: .
V gene: TRBV12-3/TRBV12-4
CDR3 protein: CAPTDSLVWPQHF
CDR3 DNA: TGTGCCCCTACGGACAGCCTCGTGTGGCCCCAGCATTTT

J gene: TRBJ2-5
clone size: once
D gene: .
V gene: TRBV7-3
CDR3 protein: CASSFGSGNPLQETQYF
CDR3 DNA: TGTGCCAGCAGCTTCGGATCCGGGAACCCTCTTCAAGAGACCCAGTACTTC

J gene: TRBJ2-3
clone size: few
D gene: .
V gene: TRBV11-2
CDR3 protein: CASSLSPGDPDTQYF
CDR3 DNA: TGTGCCAGCAGCCTTTCCCCGGGAGACCCAGATACGCAGTATTTT

J gene: TRBJ1-5
clone size: .
D gene: .
V gene: TRBV12-3/TRBV12-4
CDR3 protein: CASSLGERPQHF
CDR3 DNA: TGTGCCAGCAGTTTGGGGGAGCGGCCCCAGCATTTT

J gene: TRBJ1-2
clone size: .
D gene: TRBD1
V gene: TRBV7-9
CDR3 protein: CASSRGQGAPYGYTF
CDR3 DNA: TGTGCCAGCAGCCGCGGACAGGGGGCCCCCTATGGCTACACCTTC

J gene: TRBJ1-4
clone size: .
D gene: .
V gene: TRBV7-9
CDR3 protein: CASSPGLGQPQEKLFF
CDR3 DNA: TGTGCCAGCAGCCCAGGACTAGGACAGCCTCAAGAAAAACTGTTTTTT

J gene: TRBJ2-7
clone size: .
D gene: .
V gene: TRBV6-2/TRBV6-3
CDR3 protein: CASSPALEQYF
CDR3 DNA: TGTGCCAGCAGTCCGGCCCTCGAGCAGTACTTC

J gene: TRBJ1-1
clone size: .
D gene: .
V gene: TRBV7-9
CDR3 protein: CASSSPEGRGGETEAFF
CDR3 DNA: TGTGCCAGCAGCTCCCCGGAAGGGCGAGGGGGGGAGACTGAAGCTTTCTTT

J gene: TRBJ2-5
clone size: few
D gene: TRBD2
V gene: TRBV28
CDR3 protein: CASNTGGAQETQYF
CDR3 DNA: TGTGCCAGCAATACGGGAGGTGCTCAAGAGACCCAGTACTTC

J gene: TRBJ2-3
clone size: .
D gene: .
V gene: TRBV7-2
CDR3 protein: CASSLPSDRDTQYF
CDR3 DNA: TGTGCCAGCAGCTTACCCTCAGACAGGGATACGCAGTATTTT

J gene: TRBJ2-1
clone size: .
D gene: .
V gene: TRBV11-2
CDR3 protein: CASSPGLVGSYNEQFF
CDR3 DNA: TGTGCCAGCAGCCCTGGGCTAGTGGGATCCTACAATGAGCAGTTCTTC

J gene: TRBJ1-1
clone size: .
D gene: TRBD1
V gene: TRBV7-3
CDR3 protein: CASSLMRTGTEAFF
CDR3 DNA: TGTGCCAGCAGCTTAATGAGGACAGGGACTGAAGCTTTCTTT

J gene: TRBJ1-3
clone size: .
D gene: .
V gene: TRBV28
CDR3 protein: CATTDFSGNTIYF
CDR3 DNA: TGTGCCACTACTGATTTCTCTGGAAACACCATATATTTT

J gene: TRBJ1-1
clone size: .
D gene: TRBD1
V gene: TRBV27
CDR3 protein: CASRVRDRNTEAFF
CDR3 DNA: TGTGCCAGCAGGGTCCGGGACAGAAACACTGAAGCTTTCTTT

J gene: TRBJ2-7
clone size: .
D gene: .
V gene: TRBV11-2
CDR3 protein: CASSEVGSSPYF
CDR3 DNA: TGTGCCAGCAGCGAGGTTGGCAGTAGTCCGTACTTC

J gene: TRBJ2-5
clone size: .
D gene: TRBD1
V gene: TRBV18
CDR3 protein: CASSSGQGVGETQYF
CDR3 DNA: TGTGCCAGCTCGTCGGGACAGGGGGTTGGCGAGACCCAGTACTTC

J gene: TRBJ2-7
clone size: .
D gene: TRBD2
V gene: TRBV7-2
CDR3 protein: CASSLDASGSREQYF
CDR3 DNA: TGTGCCAGCAGCTTAGATGCTAGCGGGAGTCGCGAGCAGTACTTC

J gene: TRBJ1-5
clone size: .
D gene: .
V gene: TRBV7-8
CDR3 protein: CASSLVGDQPQHF
CDR3 DNA: TGTGCCAGCAGCTTAGTAGGGGATCAGCCCCAGCATTTT

J gene: TRBJ2-5
clone size: .
D gene: TRBD1
V gene: TRBV19
CDR3 protein: CATNPGQGAEETQYF
CDR3 DNA: TGTGCCACCAATCCGGGACAGGGGGCAGAGGAGACCCAGTACTTC

J gene: TRBJ2-3
clone size: once
D gene: TRBD2
V gene: TRBV6-5
CDR3 protein: CASRGLAGARDTQYF
CDR3 DNA: TGTGCCAGCAGGGGACTAGCGGGAGCTCGAGATACGCAGTATTTT

J gene: TRBJ2-7
clone size: .
D gene: TRBD1
V gene: TRBV27
CDR3 protein: CASSPRDSSYEQYF
CDR3 DNA: TGTGCCAGCAGTCCCCGGGACAGCTCCTACGAGCAGTACTTC

J gene: TRBJ1-1
clone size: .
D gene: TRBD1
V gene: TRBV2
CDR3 protein: CASSARQGAITEAFF
CDR3 DNA: TGTGCCAGCAGTGCCCGACAGGGTGCTATTACTGAAGCTTTCTTT

J gene: TRBJ2-7
clone size: .
D gene: .
V gene: TRBV5-1
CDR3 protein: CASSLATALTYEQYF
CDR3 DNA: TGCGCCAGCAGCTTGGCGACAGCCCTAACCTACGAGCAGTACTTC

J gene: TRBJ2-7
clone size: .
D gene: .
V gene: TRBV7-2
CDR3 protein: CASSLQGRANEQYF
CDR3 DNA: TGTGCCAGCAGCTTACAGGGGCGTGCGAACGAGCAGTACTTC

J gene: TRBJ1-2
clone size: once
D gene: TRBD1
V gene: TRBV5-1
CDR3 protein: CASSSPDRGHGYTF
CDR3 DNA: TGCGCCAGCAGCTCCCCGGACAGGGGACATGGCTACACCTTC

J gene: TRBJ2-1
clone size: .
D gene: TRBD2
V gene: TRBV12-5
CDR3 protein: CASARTSGSSYNEQFF
CDR3 DNA: TGTGCTAGTGCCCGGACTAGCGGGAGCTCCTACAATGAGCAGTTCTTC

J gene: TRBJ2-1
clone size: .
D gene: TRBD2
V gene: TRBV4-3
CDR3 protein: CASSGLAGLYNEQFF
CDR3 DNA: TGCGCCAGCAGCGGACTAGCGGGTCTATACAATGAGCAGTTCTTC

J gene: TRBJ2-7
clone size: .
D gene: TRBD2
V gene: TRBV19
CDR3 protein: CASSAGLAGTYGYEQYF
CDR3 DNA: TGTGCCAGTAGCGCGGGACTAGCGGGAACGTATGGATACGAGCAGTACTTC

J gene: TRBJ1-4
clone size: .
D gene: .
V gene: TRBV5-1
CDR3 protein: CASRGIGNEKLFF
CDR3 DNA: TGCGCCAGCAGGGGTATCGGAAATGAAAAACTGTTTTTT

J gene: TRBJ1-6
clone size: .
D gene: .
V gene: TRBV27
CDR3 protein: CASSFPGGSPLHF
CDR3 DNA: TGTGCCAGCAGTTTCCCAGGAGGTTCACCCCTCCACTTT

J gene: TRBJ1-2
clone size: .
D gene: .
V gene: TRBV7-8
CDR3 protein: CASSSSEGYGYTF
CDR3 DNA: TGTGCCAGCAGCAGCTCCGAGGGCTATGGCTACACCTTC

J gene: TRBJ1-1
clone size: .
D gene: TRBD1
V gene: TRBV27
CDR3 protein: CASSLRRGLTEAFF
CDR3 DNA: TGTGCCAGCAGTTTACGCAGGGGGCTCACTGAAGCTTTCTTT

J gene: TRBJ1-3
clone size: .
D gene: .
V gene: TRBV5-1
CDR3 protein: CASSPDTAGNTIYF
CDR3 DNA: TGCGCCAGCAGCCCGGACACCGCGGGGAACACCATATATTTT

J gene: TRBJ1-2
clone size: .
D gene: .
V gene: TRBV5-6
CDR3 protein: CASSRTTGYTF
CDR3 DNA: TGTGCCAGCAGCAGGACGACAGGCTACACCTTC

J gene: TRBJ1-1
clone size: .
D gene: .
V gene: TRBV5-4
CDR3 protein: CASSLGGNIEAFF
CDR3 DNA: TGTGCCAGCAGCTTGGGGGGGAACATTGAAGCTTTCTTT

J gene: TRBJ1-6
clone size: .
D gene: .
V gene: TRBV28
CDR3 protein: CATAVRVSSYNSPLHF
CDR3 DNA: TGTGCCACCGCGGTCCGGGTGAGCTCCTATAATTCACCCCTCCACTTT

J gene: TRBJ2-1
clone size: .
D gene: .
V gene: TRBV7-3
CDR3 protein: CASSSTGGRIYNEQFF
CDR3 DNA: TGTGCCAGCAGCTCCACCGGGGGTAGGATTTACAATGAGCAGTTCTTC

J gene: TRBJ2-7
clone size: .
D gene: .
V gene: TRBV12-2
CDR3 protein: CASRSGTSGTSSYEQYF
CDR3 DNA: TGTGCAAGTCGCTCCGGGACTAGCGGGACGAGCTCCTACGAGCAGTACTTC

J gene: TRBJ1-5
clone size: .
D gene: .
V gene: TRBV2
CDR3 protein: CASGAGGNQPQHF
CDR3 DNA: TGTGCCAGCGGGGCCGGAGGCAATCAGCCCCAGCATTTT

J gene: TRBJ2-3
clone size: .
D gene: TRBD2
V gene: TRBV30
CDR3 protein: CAWRISGRADTQYF
CDR3 DNA: TGTGCCTGGAGGATTAGCGGGAGGGCGGATACGCAGTATTTT

J gene: TRBJ2-6
clone size: .
D gene: TRBD1
V gene: TRBV11-3
CDR3 protein: CASRDRALSGANVLTF
CDR3 DNA: TGTGCCAGCCGGGACAGGGCTCTCTCTGGGGCCAACGTCCTGACTTTC

J gene: TRBJ1-5
clone size: .
D gene: TRBD1
V gene: TRBV7-8
CDR3 protein: CASSHGTGGLNQPQHF
CDR3 DNA: TGTGCCAGCAGCCACGGGACAGGGGGGCTCAATCAGCCCCAGCATTTT

J gene: TRBJ1-3
clone size: .
D gene: .
V gene: TRBV9
CDR3 protein: CASSDQVSGNTIYF
CDR3 DNA: TGTGCCAGCAGTGATCAGGTCTCTGGAAACACCATATATTTT

J gene: TRBJ2-3
clone size: .
D gene: .
V gene: TRBV19
CDR3 protein: CASSQGDPQDTQYF
CDR3 DNA: TGTGCCAGTAGCCAGGGAGATCCACAGGATACGCAGTATTTT

J gene: TRBJ1-5
clone size: .
D gene: .
V gene: TRBV12-3/TRBV12-4
CDR3 protein: CASSQTYGTQHF
CDR3 DNA: TGTGCCAGCAGCCAGACTTACGGTACCCAGCATTTT

J gene: TRBJ1-2
clone size: .
D gene: TRBD1
V gene: TRBV6-2/TRBV6-3
CDR3 protein: CASSAPVDRARGYTF
CDR3 DNA: TGTGCCAGCAGTGCCCCCGTGGACAGGGCACGTGGCTACACCTTC

J gene: TRBJ2-1
clone size: .
D gene: .
V gene: TRBV12-3/TRBV12-4
CDR3 protein: CASSFPFGEQFF
CDR3 DNA: TGTGCCAGCAGTTTCCCGTTCGGCGAGCAGTTCTTC

J gene: TRBJ1-2
clone size: .
D gene: .
V gene: TRBV12-2
CDR3 protein: CASRPLGQGFGYTF
CDR3 DNA: TGTGCAAGTCGCCCCCTTGGACAGGGTTTTGGCTACACCTTC

J gene: TRBJ1-2
clone size: .
D gene: .
V gene: TRBV15
CDR3 protein: CATSSWAYGYTF
CDR3 DNA: TGTGCCACCAGCAGTTGGGCATATGGCTACACCTTC

J gene: TRBJ2-1
clone size: .
D gene: TRBD2
V gene: TRBV6-2/TRBV6-3
CDR3 protein: CASSYSASGYNEQFF
CDR3 DNA: TGTGCCAGCAGTTACTCGGCTAGCGGTTACAATGAGCAGTTCTTC

J gene: TRBJ1-2
clone size: once
D gene: .
V gene: TRBV10-2
CDR3 protein: CASSKHDNYGYTF
CDR3 DNA: TGCGCCAGCAGTAAACACGATAACTATGGCTACACCTTC